The rows below give T cell receptor beta chains drawn from one sample of a study of PD-1 blockade in classical Hodgkin lymphoma. The assay was immunoSEQ multiplex PCR, and TCRdb's table has in-frame clones only and misses some. Among fewer than 25,000 clones, 80% were seen once, and the ten largest hold 6% to 8.5%. The sequences come from peripheral blood mononuclear cells (PBMCs), collected before the fourth cycle of nivolumab. The origin of the receptors is a human donor with classical Hodgkin lymphoma. CDR3s include the opening cysteine and the closing phenylalanine or tryptophan. A D gene is named only where the DNA matches it firmly. Some rows mark clone size as missing; the rest say once, few, many or name a class of expanded clone.

d_call j_call clone_size v_call cdr3_aa cdr3_nt
- TRBJ1-4 - TRBV7-9 CASSLSRTGSSEKLFF TGTGCCAGCAGCTTATCCCGGACCGGCAGTAGTGAAAAACTGTTTTTT
TRBD1 TRBJ2-3 - TRBV5-6 CASSNRGLYKDTQYF TGTGCCAGCAGTAACAGGGGGCTGTACAAGGATACGCAGTATTTT
- TRBJ2-7 - TRBV7-8 CASRPTGSEQYF TGTGCCAGCAGACCAACAGGGAGCGAGCAGTACTTC
TRBD2 TRBJ2-7 - TRBV30 CAWARSSGISYEQYF TGTGCCTGGGCCCGTTCTAGCGGCATATCCTACGAGCAGTACTTC
TRBD1 TRBJ2-5 - TRBV27 CASSDLPGGWETQYF TGTGCCAGCAGTGACCTCCCAGGGGGCTGGGAGACCCAGTACTTC
TRBD1 TRBJ2-2 - TRBV4-1 CASSPSQGATGELFF TGCGCCAGCAGCCCCTCGCAGGGGGCTACCGGGGAGCTGTTTTTT
TRBD2 TRBJ2-1 - TRBV28 CASRTPGLALYNEQFF TGTGCCAGCAGGACACCAGGACTAGCGCTCTACAATGAGCAGTTCTTC
- TRBJ1-2 few TRBV2 CASSEPVYGYTF TGTGCCAGCAGTGAACCTGTCTATGGCTACACCTTC
- TRBJ2-5 - TRBV19 CASSGPGDRGETQYF TGTGCCAGTAGTGGACCAGGGGATCGGGGGGAGACCCAGTACTTC
- TRBJ2-7 - TRBV7-3 CASSPPSEQYF TGTGCCAGCAGCCCCCCATCCGAGCAGTACTTC
- TRBJ2-7 few TRBV5-4 CASSLSTYEQYF TGTGCCAGCAGCTTGTCCACATACGAGCAGTACTTC
- TRBJ2-7 - TRBV6-5 CASSYGNYEQYF TGTGCCAGCAGTTACGGCAACTACGAGCAGTACTTC
TRBD1 TRBJ2-3 - TRBV5-1 CASSLGQGKPDTQYF TGCGCCAGCAGCTTAGGACAGGGGAAGCCAGATACGCAGTATTTT
- TRBJ1-1 once TRBV28 CASSPGNRNTEAFF TGTGCCAGCAGCCCAGGGAATAGGAACACTGAAGCTTTCTTT
- TRBJ2-5 - TRBV5-1 CASSLYRVGGVQYF TGCGCCAGCAGCTTGTATCGGGTGGGCGGGGTCCAGTACTTC
- TRBJ2-7 - TRBV5-1 CASSGSSYEQYF TGCGCCAGCAGCGGTAGCTCCTACGAGCAGTACTTC